This T cell receptor beta chain was found in a study of OX40 agonist ivuxolimab in advanced cancers. Study conclusions and caveats: Clonal expansion was seen in CD4+ and CD8+ blood T cells by week 6 at 0.1 to 3.0 mg/kg.

Points on this clone: The antigen remains unidentified.

Using immunoSEQ multiplex PCR, the repertoire was profiled, and TCRdb retains in-frame clones only, with some absent. The sample carries tens of thousands of clones, roughly 88% recorded once. The receptor comes from an adult with an advanced solid tumor such as melanoma, head and neck, liver or kidney cancer. Here the sequenced sample was CD4+ or CD8+ T cells sorted from blood, taken in a trial of the OX40 agonist ivuxolimab.

Written as DNA, the CDR3 is TGTGCCAGCAGCTTAGCCCAGGTACCAGAGCAGTACTTC. Its translation: CASSLAQVPEQYF. The chain carries TRBV5-6 and TRBJ2-7; D is undetermined. This CDR3 is built from 13 residues. CDR1 is SGHDT, CDR2 YYEEEE, per germline. V was clipped by 2 bases and J by 7 bases, with 13 bases between them.